This T cell receptor (beta chain) was retrieved from a study of identical twins. Notes on the study in general: Some out-of-frame alpha sequences were shared by twins, and these showed excess low generation probability. There were fewer insertions in abundant cord blood beta clonotypes, but memory repertoires showed no such pattern.

Carrying unique molecular identifiers, the cDNA also gained a universal primer site through template switching. TCRdb reprocessed the 5' RACE reads via MiXCR and lists one record per CDR3 protein. The sample includes 700,000 to 950,000 distinct CDR3 sequences, 9% to 15% of them seen just once. To note about this clonotype: Its antigen is not known.

The CDR3 consists of 16 residues. Germline CDR1 reads SGDLS; CDR2 reads YYNGEE. Trimming removed 4 bases from V and 0 bases from J, with 13 bases in between. Separately, the same data were catalogued under a study of yellow fever vaccine responses in identical twins. In that study: Twins' T cell vaccine responses reportedly looked partly convergent, partly personalized.

Sequencing was done on a sample of PBMCs. This receptor was identified in a woman between 18 and 29 years old in good health. This chain links TRBV9 with TRBJ2-2, with D unresolved. The CDR3 sequence is CASSSTSRPNTGELFF. The CDR3, as DNA: TGTGCCAGCAGCTCCACCAGCAGACCGAACACCGGGGAGCTGTTTTTT.